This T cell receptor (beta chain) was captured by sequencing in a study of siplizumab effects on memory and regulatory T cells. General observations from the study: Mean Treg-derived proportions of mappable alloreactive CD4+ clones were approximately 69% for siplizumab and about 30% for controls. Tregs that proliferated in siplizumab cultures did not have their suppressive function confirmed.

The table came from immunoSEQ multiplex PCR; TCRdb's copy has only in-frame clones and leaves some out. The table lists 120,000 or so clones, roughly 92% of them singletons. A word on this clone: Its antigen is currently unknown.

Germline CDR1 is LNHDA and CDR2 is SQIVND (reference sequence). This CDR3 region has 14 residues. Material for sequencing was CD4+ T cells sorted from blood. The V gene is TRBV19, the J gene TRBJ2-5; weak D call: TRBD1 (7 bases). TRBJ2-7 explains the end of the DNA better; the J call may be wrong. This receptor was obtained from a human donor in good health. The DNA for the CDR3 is TGTGCCAGTTCCAGAGGCGGGACAGTACACGAGCAGTACTTC. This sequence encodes CASSRGGTVHEQYF.